This is a list of T cell receptor beta chains from one sample in a study of identical twins. TCRdb recomputed calls from the 5' RACE reads with MiXCR, one row per CDR3 protein. The sample holds roughly 1,500,000 distinct CDR3 sequences, 25% to 35% seen once. What was sequenced was cord blood. These receptors were collected from a newborn girl in good health. The CDR3 runs from the conserved cysteine through the conserved F or W. A row's size may be missing; if present it is once, few, many or a size class.

v_gene	abundance	j_gene	CDR3aa
TRBV7-2	.	TRBJ2-3	CASSEKVQGSADTQYF
TRBV7-7	.	TRBJ2-1	CASKATSGGRDEQFF
TRBV24-1	.	TRBJ2-1	CATSDRAVNEQFF
TRBV14	many	TRBJ2-7	CASSPKIAGSSYEQYF
TRBV20-1	.	TRBJ2-5	CSARDRKSQYF
TRBV4-2	few	TRBJ2-3	CASSIAGTYSTDTQYF
TRBV27	.	TRBJ2-1	CASRDISSYNEQFF
TRBV4-2	few	TRBJ2-7	CASSRIGTSYSYEQYF
TRBV3-1	.	TRBJ2-2	CASSHYTTGELFF
TRBV3-1	few	TRBJ2-3	CASSQDRRLVEADTQYF
TRBV6-2/TRBV6-3	.	TRBJ2-1	CASSITGQGNEQFF
TRBV2	few	TRBJ1-4	CASSAPVGRRNEKLFF
TRBV6-1	few	TRBJ1-1	CASRVPGAEAFF
TRBV5-1	.	TRBJ2-7	CASSLPRTGQQYF
TRBV20-1	few	TRBJ2-4	CSAQDLAKNIQYF
TRBV4-2	many	TRBJ2-7	CASSQLGTGSYEQYF
TRBV20-1	many	TRBJ2-3	CSARRGADTQYF
TRBV7-2	.	TRBJ1-2	CASSLETGLANYGYTF
TRBV15	many	TRBJ1-2	CATRSLQGPNYGYTF
TRBV20-1	.	TRBJ1-2	CSAPDSQRGGYTF
TRBV12-5	.	TRBJ1-2	CASGATGKGANYGYTF
TRBV6-6	.	TRBJ1-1	CASSSDYYEAFF
TRBV29-1	.	TRBJ1-1	CSVELTEDTEAFF
TRBV6-5	many	TRBJ2-3	CASSYSNRPSTDTQYF
TRBV5-1	few	TRBJ1-1	CASRISGHLNTEAFF
TRBV5-6	.	TRBJ1-5	CAGSSGQGRQPQHF
TRBV3-1	.	TRBJ2-3	CASSLGASGTDTRYF
TRBV5-1	.	TRBJ2-3	CASSLDPGLSTDTQYF
TRBV27	.	TRBJ2-5	CASSPTISKGVQETQYF
TRBV6-1	few	TRBJ2-5	CALAGGLETQYF
TRBV5-1	.	TRBJ2-1	CASSLERVNNEQFF
TRBV9	.	TRBJ2-4	CASSAGQGAMTRNIQYF
TRBV7-8	.	TRBJ2-3	CASSLRLGAADTQYF
TRBV27	few	TRBJ1-1	CASSLSVGSPLGRNTEAFF
TRBV19	.	TRBJ2-1	CASSIVDSSYNEQFF
TRBV28	.	TRBJ1-6	CASTDGGLYNSPLHF
TRBV5-1	few	TRBJ2-1	CASTLGGGYNEQFF
TRBV7-9	.	TRBJ2-3	CASSSPASSTDTQYF
TRBV5-1	.	TRBJ2-1	CASSLAGRDPYNEQFF
TRBV18	.	TRBJ2-7	CASSPPGYHRGSSYEQYF
TRBV4-2	.	TRBJ1-2	CASSQDEGARHGYTF
TRBV6-6	few	TRBJ2-7	CASSYSRQTSSYEQYF
TRBV6-1	.	TRBJ1-5	CASSEARASNQPQHF
TRBV10-3	few	TRBJ1-1	CAISESTLRQLEAFF
TRBV20-1	few	TRBJ2-1	CSARDRRGPYNEQFF
TRBV4-1	.	TRBJ1-6	CASSQDMPGVALHF
TRBV20-1	.	TRBJ2-1	CSAPRWGEQFF
TRBV20-1	.	TRBJ2-3	CSASISGGTITDTQYF
TRBV2	.	TRBJ2-2	CASSEEHHTGELFF
TRBV5-4	once	TRBJ2-1	CASSFVGLAGGASYNEQFF
TRBV7-2	.	TRBJ2-2	CASSFQRGNTGELFF
TRBV6-1	few	TRBJ2-3	CASSRMGDTQYF
TRBV7-9	.	.	CASSLPKPSGRFRETQYF
TRBV20-1	.	TRBJ2-3	CSANERELGTDTQYF
TRBV20-1	.	TRBJ2-1	CSARRGGDSYNEQFF
TRBV4-1	.	TRBJ2-7	CASSQGGRSPYNEQYF
TRBV14	few	.	CASNRAPPDEQYF
TRBV10-3	.	TRBJ2-7	CAISGQGGAYEQYF
TRBV28	few	TRBJ2-7	CASSPRTRIYEQYF